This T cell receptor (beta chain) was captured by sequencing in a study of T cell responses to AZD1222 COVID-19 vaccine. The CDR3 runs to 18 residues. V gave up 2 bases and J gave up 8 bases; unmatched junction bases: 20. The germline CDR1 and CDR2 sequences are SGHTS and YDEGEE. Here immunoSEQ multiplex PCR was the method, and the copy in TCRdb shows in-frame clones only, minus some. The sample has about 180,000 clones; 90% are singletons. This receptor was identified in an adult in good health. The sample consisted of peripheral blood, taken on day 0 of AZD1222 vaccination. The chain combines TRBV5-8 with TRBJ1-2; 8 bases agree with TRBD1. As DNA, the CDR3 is TGTGCCAGCAGCTTCCCGCAACATTATATGGACAGGGCGTGGGGCTACACCTTC. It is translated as CASSFPQHYMDRAWGYTF.